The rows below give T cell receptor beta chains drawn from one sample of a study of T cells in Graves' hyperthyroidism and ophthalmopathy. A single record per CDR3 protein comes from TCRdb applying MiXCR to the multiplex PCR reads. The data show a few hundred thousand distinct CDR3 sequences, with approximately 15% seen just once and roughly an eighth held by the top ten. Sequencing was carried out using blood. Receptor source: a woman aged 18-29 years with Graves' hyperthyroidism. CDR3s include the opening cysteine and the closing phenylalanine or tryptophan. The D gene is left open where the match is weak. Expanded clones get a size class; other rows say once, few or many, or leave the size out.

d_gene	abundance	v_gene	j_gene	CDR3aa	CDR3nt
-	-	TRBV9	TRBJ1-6	CASSTEGRPPLHF	TGTGCCAGCAGCACGGAGGGTAGGCCACCCCTCCACTTT
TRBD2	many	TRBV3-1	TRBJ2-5	CASSQVPLAGGQETQYF	TGTGCCAGCAGCCAAGTTCCCCTAGCGGGGGGTCAAGAGACCCAGTACTTC
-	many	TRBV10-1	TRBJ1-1	CASSNGPLGTEAFF	TGCGCCAGCAGCAACGGCCCCCTCGGCACTGAAGCTTTCTTT
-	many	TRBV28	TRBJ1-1	CASRLGLLNTEAFF	TGTGCCAGCAGACTGGGTCTTTTGAACACTGAAGCTTTCTTT
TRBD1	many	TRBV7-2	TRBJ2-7	CASTRDRGTSEQYF	TGTGCCAGCACCCGGGACAGGGGGACCTCCGAGCAGTACTTC
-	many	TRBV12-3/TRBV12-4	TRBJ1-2	CASSFGVSSYGYTF	TGTGCCAGCAGTTTTGGCGTATCATCCTATGGCTACACCTTC
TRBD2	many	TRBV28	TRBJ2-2	CASRAGGNTGELFF	TGTGCCAGCAGGGCGGGGGGGAACACCGGGGAGCTGTTTTTT
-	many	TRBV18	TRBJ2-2	CASSIAALTGELFF	TGTGCCAGCTCAATAGCGGCCCTCACCGGGGAGCTGTTTTTT
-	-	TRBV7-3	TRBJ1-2	CASSPQGPPNYGYTF	TGTGCCAGCAGCCCGCAGGGTCCTCCTAACTATGGCTACACCTTC
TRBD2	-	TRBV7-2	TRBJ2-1	CASSLRRGVYEQFF	TGTGCCAGCAGCTTAAGGCGGGGGGTCTATGAGCAGTTCTTC
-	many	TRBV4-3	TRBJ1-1	CASSQHGLNTEAFF	TGCGCCAGCAGCCAGCACGGACTGAACACTGAAGCTTTCTTT
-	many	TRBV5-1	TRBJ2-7	CASSFLAAEQYF	TGCGCCAGCAGCTTTTTAGCGGCGGAGCAGTACTTC
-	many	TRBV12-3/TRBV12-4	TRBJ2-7	CASGVTYEQYF	TGTGCCAGCGGTGTTACCTACGAGCAGTACTTC
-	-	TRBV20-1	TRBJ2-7	CSASTPSVPYEQYF	TGCAGTGCTAGTACACCAAGTGTCCCCTACGAGCAGTACTTC
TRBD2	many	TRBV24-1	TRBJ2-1	CATSGPSGGRSSYNEQFF	TGTGCCACCAGTGGCCCTAGCGGGGGGCGTAGCTCCTACAATGAGCAGTTCTTC
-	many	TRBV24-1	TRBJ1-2	CATSAGTTANYGYTF	TGTGCCACCAGTGCAGGGACCACCGCTAACTATGGCTACACCTTC
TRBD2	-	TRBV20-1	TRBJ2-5	CSARDVGLAGVQAWTQYF	TGCAGTGCTAGAGATGTGGGACTAGCGGGGGTGCAGGCGTGGACCCAGTACTTC
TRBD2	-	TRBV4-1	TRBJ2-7	CASSQVQRDGAYEQYF	TGCGCCAGCAGCCAAGTCCAGCGGGATGGGGCCTACGAGCAGTACTTC
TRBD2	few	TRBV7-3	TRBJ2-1	CASSRPTSGGARNEQFF	TGTGCCAGCAGCCGCCCTACTAGCGGGGGGGCGAGGAATGAGCAGTTCTTC
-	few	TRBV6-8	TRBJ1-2	CASSYQDNYGYTF	TGTGCCAGCAGTTACCAGGATAACTATGGCTACACCTTC
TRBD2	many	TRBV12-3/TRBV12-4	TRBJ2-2	CASVYGRLNTGELFF	TGTGCCAGCGTGTACGGGAGGTTGAACACCGGGGAGCTGTTTTTT
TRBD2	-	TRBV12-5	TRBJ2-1	CASGFLGTSGENEQFF	TGTGCTAGTGGTTTCTTAGGGACTAGCGGGGAGAATGAGCAGTTCTTC
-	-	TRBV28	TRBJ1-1	CASSFPVRGGRDGSTEAFF	TGTGCCAGCAGTTTTCCGGTCCGCGGGGGGCGCGATGGTAGCACTGAAGCTTTCTTT
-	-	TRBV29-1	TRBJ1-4	CSVKDPGTNLFF	TGCAGCGTTAAAGACCCCGGGACAAATCTGTTTTTT
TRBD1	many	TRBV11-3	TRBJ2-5	CASSPRTGSRETQYF	TGTGCCAGCAGCCCAAGGACAGGGAGTCGAGAGACCCAGTACTTC
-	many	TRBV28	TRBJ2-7	CASSPHPGVSYEQYF	TGTGCCAGCAGTCCCCACCCGGGGGTCTCCTACGAGCAGTACTTC
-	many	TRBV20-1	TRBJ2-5	CSAPRGETQYF	TGCAGTGCTCCCCGGGGCGAGACCCAGTACTTC
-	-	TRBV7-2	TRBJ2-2	CASSPNTPKEVFF	TGTGCCAGCAGCCCAAATACACCGAAGGAGGTGTTTTTT
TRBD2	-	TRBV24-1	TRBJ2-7	CATSDSRTSGRTYEQYF	TGTGCCACCAGTGATTCCCGGACTAGCGGGAGGACCTACGAGCAGTACTTC
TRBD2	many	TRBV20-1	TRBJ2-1	CSAREKGGRAGEQFF	TGCAGTGCTAGAGAGAAGGGCGGGAGGGCCGGTGAGCAGTTCTTC
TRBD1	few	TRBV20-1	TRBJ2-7	CSATPPGQGVEQYF	TGCAGTGCCACGCCTCCGGGACAGGGGGTCGAGCAGTACTTC
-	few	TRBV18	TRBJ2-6	CASSPTGGANVLTF	TGTGCCAGCTCACCGACAGGTGGGGCCAACGTCCTGACTTTC
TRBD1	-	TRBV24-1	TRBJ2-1	CATSDTSGTGDYNEQFF	TGTGCCACCAGTGATACCTCCGGGACAGGGGATTACAATGAGCAGTTCTTC
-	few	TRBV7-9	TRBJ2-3	CTSSSTDTQYF	TGTACCAGCAGCTCCACAGATACGCAGTATTTT
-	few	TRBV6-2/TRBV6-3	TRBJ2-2	CASSYRAQTGELFF	TGTGCCAGCAGTTACAGGGCCCAAACCGGGGAGCTGTTTTTT
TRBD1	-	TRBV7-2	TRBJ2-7	CASSSRRQGAYEQYF	TGTGCCAGCAGCTCCCGGCGACAGGGGGCCTACGAGCAGTACTTC
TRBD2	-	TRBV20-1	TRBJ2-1	CSADVRAGGFNEQFF	TGCAGTGCTGACGTGAGGGCGGGAGGCTTTAATGAGCAGTTCTTC
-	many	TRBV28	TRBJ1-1	CASSLGGIMNTEAFF	TGTGCCAGCAGTTTAGGAGGGATTATGAACACTGAAGCTTTCTTT
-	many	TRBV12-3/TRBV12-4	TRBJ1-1	CASSFLGAGTEAFF	TGTGCCAGCAGTTTTCTGGGGGCGGGCACTGAAGCTTTCTTT
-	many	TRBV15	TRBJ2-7	CATSRDAGYEQYF	TGTGCCACCAGCAGAGACGCGGGGTACGAGCAGTACTTC
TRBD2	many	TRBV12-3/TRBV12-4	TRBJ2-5	CASTSLRLAGALYQETQYF	TGTGCCAGCACTTCCCTTAGACTAGCGGGGGCCCTGTACCAAGAGACCCAGTACTTC
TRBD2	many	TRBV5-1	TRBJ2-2	CASSFDGSGRPNTGELFF	TGCGCCAGCAGTTTTGATGGTAGCGGGAGACCGAACACCGGGGAGCTGTTTTTT